Included here is one T cell receptor beta chain sequence, with context. TCRdb passed the RT-PCR reads through MiXCR, listing each CDR3 protein once. Among approximately 4,200 distinct CDR3 sequences listed, around a third were seen once. The CDR3 runs 15 residues. V was pared by 6 bases and J by 5 bases, with 10 bases of the junction left unmatched. Germline CDR1 ENHRY, CDR2 SYGVKD. The chain recombines TRBV10-3 with TRBJ1-1, with TRBD1 identical over 9 bases. The TCR originated in a female donor with primary Sjogren's syndrome. The sample taken for sequencing was memory CD4+ T cells from salivary gland. The DNA for the CDR3 is TGTGCCATCAGCCCGGGACAGGGAGGGATGACTGAAGCTTTCTTT. Translated, it gives CAISPGQGGMTEAFF.